The 32 T cell receptor beta chains reported below all come from one sample, sequenced in a study of T-cell memory formation after mild COVID-19. MiXCR, applied by TCRdb to the 5' RACE reads, yields one record per CDR3 protein. The sample records 340,000 or so distinct CDR3 sequences, around 13% being singletons. Sequenced: PBMCs or a T cell subset sorted from them (not recorded which). The source of these receptors is a man aged 18 to 30 who had mild COVID-19 (a few samples of this study predate the infection). Cell type and time point are not known.

V and J are TRBV20-1 and TRBJ2-1; 8 bases agree with TRBD2. CDR3 length: 14 residues. V lost 6 bases to trimming and J lost 7 bases; unmatched junction nucleotides: 11. Germline CDR1 is DFQATT and CDR2 is SNEGSKA (reference sequence). The CDR3, as DNA: TGCAGTGCCCCTATGTCGGCGGGGGGTAATGAGCAGTTCTTC. Its translation is CSAPMSAGGNEQFF.

This clonotype was picked up a small number of times. The chain employs TRBV4-1 and TRBJ1-6; D is uncertain. Germline assignment: CDR1 MGHRA and CDR2 YSYEKL. The CDR3 totals 14 residues. V was pared by 0 bases and J by 8 bases, with 8 bases between. The CDR3 loop is CASSQESGYSPLHF. The CDR3 nucleotides read TGCGCCAGCAGCCAAGAGTCGGGTTATTCACCCCTCCACTTT.

This clonotype was recorded a few times. This sequence joins TRBV4-3 and TRBJ2-1, with 7 bases matching TRBD2. CDR1 LGHNA and CDR2 YSLEER come from the germline V gene. Unmatched junction bases numbered 9, after V lost 3 bases and J lost 7 bases. There are 15 residues in the CDR3. CDR3 loop: CASSQGGGSGNEQFF. The CDR3 DNA reads TGCGCCAGCAGCCAGGGGGGAGGGAGCGGTAATGAGCAGTTCTTC.

The J gene is TRBJ2-1, the V gene TRBV5-1; 7 bases map to TRBD1. This CDR3 is 12 amino acids long. After removal of 4 bases from V and 9 bases from J, the junction contained 4 bases not matched to a gene. CDR1 is SGHRS and CDR2 is YFSETQ in the germline V gene. Written as DNA, the CDR3 is TGCGCCAGCAGCGAACAGGGGAGTGAGCAGTTCTTC. This codes for CASSEQGSEQFF.

The CDR3 nucleotides read TGCGCCAGCAGCTTGGCCAATGTGGGAGCAGATACGCAGTATTTT. Translating it yields CASSLANVGADTQYF. The chain joins TRBV5-1 to TRBJ2-3; perhaps TRBD2 as D (5 bases). Germline V gives CDR1 SGHRS, CDR2 YFSETQ. This CDR3 spans 15 amino acids. V lost 0 bases to trimming and J lost 4 bases, with 12 bases between them.

Ten or more counts support this clonotype. V usage is TRBV5-1 and J usage is TRBJ2-1; no definite D call. V lost 0 bases to trimming and J lost 8 bases, with 6 bases between them. This CDR3 region has 12 residues. CDR1 SGHRS and CDR2 YFSETQ come from the germline V gene. The CDR3 region is CASSLVVDEQFF. The CDR3 DNA reads TGCGCCAGCAGCTTGGTGGTAGATGAGCAGTTCTTC.

This clonotype was found many times. The chain has TRBV7-3 and TRBJ2-2; TRBD1 is a possible D gene (6 bases). The CDR3 has 14 amino acids. Germline V gives CDR1 SGHTA, CDR2 FQGTGA. V was trimmed by 5 bases and J by 2 bases, leaving 9 bases between them. This CDR3 reads CASSAGTNTGELFF. CDR3 in DNA: TGTGCCAGCAGCGCCGGGACAAACACCGGGGAGCTGTTTTTT.

This clonotype turned up a few times. The V call is TRBV27, the J call TRBJ2-7; 12 nucleotides align to TRBD1. The CDR3 totals 17 residues. CDR1 is MNHEY and CDR2 is SMNVEV in the germline V gene (reference sequence). The V gene end was trimmed by 2 bases and the J gene end by 3 bases; junction bases not matched to a gene: 8. This CDR3 reads CASSLGTGTGGYYEQYF. CDR3 nucleotides: TGTGCCAGCAGTTTAGGGACCGGGACAGGGGGCTACTACGAGCAGTACTTC.

V and J are TRBV6-5 and TRBJ1-5; D gene unclear. V was shortened by 6 bases and J by 0 bases, with 12 bases between the two germline ends. This CDR3 region has 15 residues. Per the germline V gene, CDR1 is MNHEY and CDR2 is SVGAGI. The CDR3 DNA is TGTGCCAGCAGCTCCGGACCTACTAGCAATCAGCCCCAGCATTTT. Its protein is CASSSGPTSNQPQHF.

This clonotype was found a few times. The V gene is TRBV27, the J gene TRBJ2-3; D might be TRBD1 (6 bases). This CDR3 contains 13 residues. Trimming pared 6 bases from V and 4 bases from J, leaving 11 bases between. In germline, CDR1 is MNHEY, CDR2 SMNVEV (reference sequence). The CDR3 coding sequence is TGTGCCAGCAGCCCCGACAGGCCAGATACGCAGTATTTT. Its translation is CASSPDRPDTQYF.

The gene calls are TRBV5-1 and TRBJ2-2; the D call may be TRBD1 or TRBD2 (5 bases each). CDR3 length equals 14 residues. The ends were cut back, 3 bases at V and 5 bases at J, with 11 bases in the middle. Germline V gene sequence: CDR1 SGHRS, CDR2 YFSETQ. The CDR3 reads CASSSGTSTGELFF. In DNA, the CDR3 is TGCGCCAGCAGCTCCGGGACCTCTACCGGGGAGCTGTTTTTT.

This clonotype was counted a few times. The chain has TRBV6-2 or TRBV6-3 and TRBJ2-7; 8 nucleotides match TRBD1. From germline, CDR1 is MNHEY and CDR2 SVGEGT. The J segment lost 1 base and the V segment lost 2 bases, leaving 4 bases of the junction unmatched. The CDR3 has 15 amino acids. CDR3 in DNA: TGTGCCAGCAGTTACCTCGGACAGGGTTCCTACGAGCAGTACTTC. It specifies CASSYLGQGSYEQYF.

Only a few counts were recorded for this clonotype. The V call is TRBV29-1, the J call TRBJ1-1, with D unclear. The CDR3 loop spans 12 amino acids. V was shortened by 5 bases and J by 1 base, with 8 bases between the two germline ends. Germline V gene data show CDR1 as SQVTM and CDR2 as ANQGSEA. As DNA, the CDR3 is TGCAGCGTTACACATAGGAACACTGAAGCTTTCTTT. As protein: CSVTHRNTEAFF.

J is TRBJ1-3 and V is TRBV4-3; D might be TRBD1 (6 bases). Trimming left V 4 bases short and J 1 base short, with 14 bases between. In germline, CDR1 is LGHNA, CDR2 YSLEER. CDR3 size: 16 residues. The CDR3, as DNA: TGCGCCAGCAGCCCCCCTCCACAGGGATCTGGAAACACCATATATTTT. This gives the protein CASSPPPQGSGNTIYF.

The rearrangement uses TRBV25-1 and TRBJ1-4; D call uncertain. The CDR3 covers 13 residues. CDR1 is MGHDK and CDR2 is SYGVNS in the germline V gene. V was clipped by 5 bases and J by 5 bases, with 9 bases between them. The DNA of the CDR3 is TGTGCCAGCAGTATTCTTGGGAATGAAAAACTGTTTTTT. It is translated as CASSILGNEKLFF.

In this sample, this clonotype turned up a few times. The genes are TRBV5-1 and TRBJ2-3; D is ambiguous. This CDR3 is 15 amino acids long. V lost 5 bases and J lost 2, with 15 bases in between. Per germline, CDR1 SGHRS and CDR2 YFSETQ. The CDR3 protein is CASRPVSESTDTQYF. The CDR3 nucleotides are TGCGCCAGCAGACCTGTAAGCGAGTCCACAGATACGCAGTATTTT.

This clonotype was picked up a small number of times. The chain combines TRBV12-5 with TRBJ2-5; D may be TRBD2 (6 bases). The CDR3 extends over 15 amino acids. Trimming took off 0 bases at V and 2 bases at J, with 10 bases between the two ends. CDR1 and CDR2 (germline): LGHNT, FRNRAP. The CDR3 loop reads CASGLVSRGQETQYF. CDR3 DNA sequence: TGTGCTAGTGGTTTGGTAAGCCGGGGGCAAGAGACCCAGTACTTC.

This clonotype occurred many times. The rearrangement uses TRBV4-1 and TRBJ1-1; D is possibly TRBD1 (6 bases). The CDR3 length is 16 residues. Trimming took 4 bases from V and 5 from J, leaving 20 bases between them. Germline assignment: CDR1 MGHRA and CDR2 YSYEKL. The CDR3 loop is CASSRTVTGSGTEAFF. The DNA for the CDR3 is TGCGCCAGCAGCCGTACCGTCACAGGGAGTGGGACTGAAGCTTTCTTT.

The chain recombines TRBV28 with TRBJ2-3, with 8 bases fitting TRBD1. The germline gives CDR1 MDHEN, CDR2 SYDVKM. The CDR3 extends over 17 amino acids. The trim removed 5 bases at V and 4 bases at J, leaving 14 bases unmatched. CDR3: CASSKRQGTSVADTQYF. The CDR3 nucleotides are TGTGCCAGCAGTAAGCGACAGGGGACATCCGTCGCAGATACGCAGTATTTT.

The chain couples TRBV7-3 to TRBJ1-6; 7 bases match TRBD1. Germline CDR1 and CDR2: SGHTA and FQGTGA. V was clipped by 4 bases and J by 7 bases; unmatched bases: 7. This CDR3 is 15 amino acids long. CDR3 protein: CASSSGTAGNSPLHF. Written as DNA, the CDR3 is TGTGCCAGCAGCTCCGGGACAGCCGGCAATTCACCCCTCCACTTT.

The chain links TRBV7-9 to TRBJ1-3; tentatively, D is TRBD1 (6 bases). The CDR3 contains 14 residues. CDR1 and CDR2 (germline): SEHNR, FQNEAQ (reference sequence). Deletions cut 8 bases from V and 0 bases from J, with 11 bases between. CDR3 residues: CASYRVSSGNTIYF. CDR3 sequence (DNA): TGTGCCAGCTACAGGGTCAGCTCTGGAAACACCATATATTTT.

The chain links TRBV5-1 to TRBJ1-4; D is unresolved. CDR3 length: 17 residues. V was pared by 4 bases and J by 4 bases, with 20 bases between. Germline V CDR1 and CDR2: SGHRS, YFSETQ. The CDR3, as DNA: TGCGCCAGCAGCCTCCGGTCCCAGACCCTAAATAATGAAAAACTGTTTTTT. As protein: CASSLRSQTLNNEKLFF.

This clonotype has just a few counts. The chain uses TRBV7-3 and TRBJ2-3; 7 bases line up with TRBD2. The CDR3 runs 16 residues. Germline values: CDR1 SGHTA, CDR2 FQGTGA. The J segment lost 0 bases and the V segment lost 5 bases, leaving 8 bases of the junction unmatched. CDR3 sequence (DNA): TGTGCCAGCAGCGATGGGGTCGGGGGGAGCACAGATACGCAGTATTTT. Encoded protein: CASSDGVGGSTDTQYF.

In this sample, this clonotype turned up a few times. The chain uses TRBV10-3 and TRBJ1-6, with D possibly being TRBD1 (5 bases). Trimming removed 4 bases from V and 5 bases from J, with 15 bases in between. This CDR3 contains 16 residues. Germline V gives CDR1 ENHRY, CDR2 SYGVKD. CDR3 amino acids: CAISGRGGRDNSPLHF. As DNA, the CDR3 is TGTGCCATCAGTGGTCGGGGGGGTCGGGATAATTCACCCCTCCACTTT.

This clonotype turned up a few times. The chain has TRBV2 and TRBJ2-1, with TRBD1 matching over 8 bases. J lost 5 bases, V lost 3 bases, and 12 bases had no gene match. The CDR3 runs 17 residues. Germline V gene data show CDR1 as SNHLY and CDR2 as FYNNEI. The CDR3 is CASSDGTGGPWDNEQFF. The CDR3 region has the DNA TGTGCCAGCAGTGACGGCACAGGGGGACCGTGGGACAATGAGCAGTTCTTC.

The chain joins TRBV5-1 to TRBJ1-2; the match to TRBD1 covers 11 bases. CDR1 is SGHRS and CDR2 is YFSETQ in the germline V gene. The junction had 10 bases not matched to a gene; V was cut back by 4 bases and J by 8 bases. The CDR3 sequence is 15 residues long. CDR3 loop: CASSPRTGGSGGYTF. The CDR3 DNA reads as TGCGCCAGCAGCCCCCGGACAGGGGGCTCGGGGGGCTACACCTTC.

The chain is built from TRBV7-2 and TRBJ1-2, with D maybe TRBD1 (5 bases). The germline V gene encodes CDR1 SGHTA and CDR2 FQGNSA. The CDR3 runs 13 residues. V was pared by 6 bases and J by 5 bases, with 13 bases between. This chain's CDR3 is CASSSRQPYGYTF. The CDR3 DNA is TGTGCCAGCAGTTCCCGACAGCCTTATGGCTACACCTTC.

The chain employs TRBV5-1 and TRBJ2-7, with a weak D call TRBD1 (5 bases). The CDR3 is made up of 13 amino acids. Germline values: CDR1 SGHRS, CDR2 YFSETQ. Trimming took off 6 bases at V and 0 bases at J, with 10 bases between the two ends. The CDR3 loop is CASTPRGSYEQYV. CDR3 sequence (DNA): TGCGCCAGCACGCCTAGGGGCTCCTACGAGCAGTACGTC.

This clonotype was counted ten times or more. The CDR3 is CSVAEGTVYNEQFF. The CDR3 nucleotides read TGCAGCGTTGCGGAAGGGACAGTGTACAATGAGCAGTTCTTC. The chain links TRBV29-1 to TRBJ2-1; the match to TRBD1 covers 7 bases. The CDR3 runs to 14 residues. Germline CDR1 SQVTM, CDR2 ANQGSEA. Trimming took 4 bases from V and 4 from J; bases not matched to a gene: 7.

For this clonotype: The junction does not match germline at one end; this may be a read error. V and J are TRBV11-1 and TRBJ2-2, with TRBD1 as a possible D gene (6 bases). Germline V CDR1 and CDR2: SGHAT, FQDESV (reference sequence). The CDR3 consists of 13 residues. In DNA, the CDR3 is TGCGCCAGCTGTGGCCGGGACACCGGGGAGCTGATATTT. This sequence encodes CASCGRDTGELIF.

This clonotype has more than one count but fewer than ten. The rearrangement uses TRBV9 and TRBJ2-5; D is unresolved. In germline, CDR1 is SGDLS, CDR2 YYNGEE. Trimming cost V 0 bases and J 4 bases, with 10 bases left between them. This CDR3 is 14 amino acids long. CDR3 sequence: CASSVVGDTETQYF. The CDR3 DNA sequence: TGTGCCAGCAGCGTAGTTGGTGATACAGAGACCCAGTACTTC. Full variable domain (outside the CDR3, taken from reference TRBV9 and TRBJ2-5): DSGVTQTPKHLITATGQRVTLRCSPRSGDLSVYWYQQSLDQGLQFLIQYYNGEERAKGNILERFSAQQFPDLHSELNLSSLELGDSALYFCASSVVGDTETQYFGPGTRLLVL.

Only a few counts were recorded for this clonotype. The gene calls are TRBV7-9 and TRBJ1-1; D might be TRBD1 (5 bases). With 5 bases removed from V and 3 bases from J, the gap between germline ends came to 16 bases. Germline CDR1 reads SEHNR; CDR2 reads FQNEAQ (reference sequence). This CDR3 has 15 amino acids. In nucleotides, the CDR3 is TGTGCCAGCAGCCCCCCCTTACCGGGGGACACTGAAGCTTTCTTT. Translation: CASSPPLPGDTEAFF. Complete variable domain (other parts from reference TRBV7-9 and TRBJ1-1): DTGVSQNPRHKITKRGQNVTFRCDPISEHNRLYWYRQTLGQGPEFLTYFQNEAQLEKSRLLSDRFSAERPKGSFSTLEIQRTEQGDSAMYLCASSPPLPGDTEAFFGQGTRLTVV.